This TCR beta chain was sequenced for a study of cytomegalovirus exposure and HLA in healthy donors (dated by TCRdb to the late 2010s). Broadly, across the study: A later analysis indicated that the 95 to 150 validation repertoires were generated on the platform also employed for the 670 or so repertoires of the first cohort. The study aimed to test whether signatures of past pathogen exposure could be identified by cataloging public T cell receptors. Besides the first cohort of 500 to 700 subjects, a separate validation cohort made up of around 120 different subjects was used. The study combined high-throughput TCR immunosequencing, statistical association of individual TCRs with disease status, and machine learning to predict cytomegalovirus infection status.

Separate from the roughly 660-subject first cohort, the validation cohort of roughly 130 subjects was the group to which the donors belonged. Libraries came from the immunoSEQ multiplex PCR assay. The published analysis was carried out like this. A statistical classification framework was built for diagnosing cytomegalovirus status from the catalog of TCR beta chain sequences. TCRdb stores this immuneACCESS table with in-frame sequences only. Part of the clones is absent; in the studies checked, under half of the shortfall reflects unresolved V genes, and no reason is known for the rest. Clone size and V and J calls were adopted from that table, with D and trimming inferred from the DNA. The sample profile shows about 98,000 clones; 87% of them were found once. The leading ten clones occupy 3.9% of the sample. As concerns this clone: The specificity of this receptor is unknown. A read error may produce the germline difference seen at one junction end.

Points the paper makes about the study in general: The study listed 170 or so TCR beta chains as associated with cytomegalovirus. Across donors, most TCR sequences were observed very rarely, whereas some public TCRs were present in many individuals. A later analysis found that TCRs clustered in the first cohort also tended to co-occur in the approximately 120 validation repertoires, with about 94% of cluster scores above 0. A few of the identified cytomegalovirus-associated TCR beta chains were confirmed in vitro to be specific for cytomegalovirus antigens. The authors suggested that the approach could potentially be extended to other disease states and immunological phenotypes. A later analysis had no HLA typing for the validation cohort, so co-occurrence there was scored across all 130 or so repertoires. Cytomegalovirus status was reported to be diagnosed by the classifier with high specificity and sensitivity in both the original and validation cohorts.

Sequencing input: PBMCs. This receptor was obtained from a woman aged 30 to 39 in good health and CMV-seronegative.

Read as DNA, the sequence is TGTGCCAGCAGCTTGACAGACCCTGGGAACACCATATATTTT. It translates as CASSLTDPGNTIYF. The rearranged chain carries TRBV7-8 and TRBJ1-3; TRBD1 might be the D gene, on 5 matching bases. From the cysteine up to the phenylalanine, the CDR3 has a length of 14 residues. The read is trimmed to its CDR3 DNA, 42 bases read in frame from base 1. Sequences SGHVS (CDR1) and FQNEAQ (CDR2) are obtained from the germline V gene.